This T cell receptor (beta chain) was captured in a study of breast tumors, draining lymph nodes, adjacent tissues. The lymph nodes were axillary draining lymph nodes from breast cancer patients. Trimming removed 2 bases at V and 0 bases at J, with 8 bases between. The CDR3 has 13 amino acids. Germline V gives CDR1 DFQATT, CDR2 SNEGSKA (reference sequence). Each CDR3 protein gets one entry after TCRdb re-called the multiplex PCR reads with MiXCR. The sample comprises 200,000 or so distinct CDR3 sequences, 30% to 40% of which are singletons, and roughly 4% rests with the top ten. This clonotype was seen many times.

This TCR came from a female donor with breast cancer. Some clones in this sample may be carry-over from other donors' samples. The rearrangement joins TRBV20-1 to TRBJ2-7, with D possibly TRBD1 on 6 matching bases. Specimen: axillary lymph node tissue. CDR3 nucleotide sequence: TGCAGTGCTAGATGGGGGCTCTCCTACGAGCAGTACTTC. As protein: CSARWGLSYEQYF.